The 10 T cell receptor beta chains presented below share a single source sample, sequenced in a study of blood T cells in healthy people across ages. A sample-barcoded 5' primer and a J-beta primer mix were used in a second PCR of about 6 to 11 cycles. MiXCR, run by TCRdb on the 5' RACE reads, gives a single entry per CDR3 protein. The sample carries some 760,000 distinct CDR3 sequences, around 25% recorded once. The data were also submitted as part of a second study, on T cells of mothers and their children.

Input material: blood. The receptors derive from a boy between 5 and 17 years old in good health.

DNA of the CDR3: TGTGCCAGCAGTTCTCCTGGGGCCAACGTCCTGACTTTC. Encoded protein: CASSSPGANVLTF. The V and J genes are TRBV27 and TRBJ2-6, with unresolved D. The V gene's germline CDR1 is MNHEY and CDR2 SMNVEV (reference sequence). The CDR3 runs 13 residues. V lost 4 bases and J lost 2, with 3 bases in between.

There are a few counts of this clonotype. The chain uses TRBV13 and TRBJ1-6; unclear D gene. Between the trimmed V and J ends, which lost 1 base and 0 bases, there was a span of 7 bases. The CDR3 runs to 16 residues. CDR1 is PRHDT, CDR2 FYEKMQ, per germline (reference sequence). CDR3 amino acids: CASSLEEGSYNSPLHF. The CDR3 bases are TGTGCCAGCAGCTTAGAGGAGGGCTCCTATAATTCACCCCTCCACTTT.

The chain joins TRBV29-1 to TRBJ2-4; 7 nucleotides line up with TRBD1. Trimming took 6 bases from V and 6 from J; bases not matched to a gene: 8. The CDR3 has 13 residues. The germline CDR1 and CDR2 sequences are SQVTM and ANQGSEA. The CDR3 region has the DNA TGCAGCGTACGACAGGGCCCAAGAAACATTCAGTACTTC. It translates to CSVRQGPRNIQYF.

This clonotype was seen once. This sequence joins TRBV9 and TRBJ1-1, with D maybe TRBD1 (5 bases). CDR1 and CDR2 from the germline V gene are SGDLS and YYNGEE. The CDR3 is 14 amino acids. V lost 4 bases and J lost 1, with 11 bases in between. CDR3 sequence reads: CASSSTRGNTEAFF. CDR3 nucleotides: TGTGCCAGCAGCTCTACGAGGGGGAACACTGAAGCTTTCTTT. Supplemented by reference TRBV9 and TRBJ1-1, the full variable domain reads DSGVTQTPKHLITATGQRVTLRCSPRSGDLSVYWYQQSLDQGLQFLIQYYNGEERAKGNILERFSAQQFPDLHSELNLSSLELGDSALYFCASSSTRGNTEAFFGQGTRLTVV.

V usage is TRBV29-1 and J usage is TRBJ2-4; possibly TRBD1 for D (7 bases). This CDR3 contains 14 residues. The germline V and J ends were trimmed by 2 bases and 0 bases, with 8 bases remaining between them. CDR1 SQVTM and CDR2 ANQGSEA come from the germline V gene. The CDR3 is CSVEQGGAKNIQYF. For the CDR3, the DNA is TGCAGCGTTGAACAGGGGGGAGCCAAAAACATTCAGTACTTC.

This clonotype was counted only a few times. The chain employs TRBV28 and TRBJ2-1; D possibly corresponds to TRBD1 (6 bases). Germline V gene lookup returns CDR1 MDHEN and CDR2 SYDVKM. This CDR3 contains 12 residues. The V and J ends lost 7 bases and 9 bases respectively, with 13 bases between them. The CDR3 DNA is TGTGCCAGCACCCAGGGGTCGGGTGAGCAGTTCTTC. Translated: CASTQGSGEQFF.

The rearrangement joins TRBV5-1 to TRBJ2-4; D not resolved. The CDR3 is 15 residues long. V was cut by 0 bases and J by 6 bases, with 13 bases left in between. Germline lookup yields CDR1 SGHRS and CDR2 YFSETQ. The CDR3 DNA reads TGCGCCAGCAGCTTGGAGCCTAACCTCGGAAACATTCAGTACTTC. This sequence encodes CASSLEPNLGNIQYF.

The rearrangement uses TRBV10-3 and TRBJ2-7, with 8 bases aligning to TRBD1. Trimming took 5 bases from V and 4 from J; bases not matched to a gene: 7. The length of the CDR3 is 14 residues. The germline gives CDR1 ENHRY, CDR2 SYGVKD. Here the CDR3 DNA reads TGTGCCATCAGTAAACCGGACAGGGTTTACGAGCAGTACTTC. As protein: CAISKPDRVYEQYF.

The rearrangement joins TRBV29-1 to TRBJ1-4, with TRBD1 as a possible D gene (5 bases). Trimming cost V 6 bases and J 3 bases, with 8 bases left between them. The CDR3 is 12 amino acids. Per the germline V gene, CDR1 is SQVTM and CDR2 is ANQGSEA. The CDR3 sequence: CSVGTANEKLFF. The CDR3 region has the DNA TGCAGCGTCGGGACCGCTAATGAAAAACTGTTTTTT.

The V gene is TRBV28, the J gene TRBJ1-1, with D possibly being TRBD1 (6 bases). The CDR3 extends over 17 amino acids. V was cut by 5 bases and J by 4 bases, with 23 bases left in between. Germline-derived CDR1 and CDR2 are MDHEN and SYDVKM. The CDR3 here is CASSQQGRFLGVTEAFF. For the CDR3, the DNA is TGTGCCAGCAGTCAACAGGGACGATTTTTGGGCGTCACTGAAGCTTTCTTT.